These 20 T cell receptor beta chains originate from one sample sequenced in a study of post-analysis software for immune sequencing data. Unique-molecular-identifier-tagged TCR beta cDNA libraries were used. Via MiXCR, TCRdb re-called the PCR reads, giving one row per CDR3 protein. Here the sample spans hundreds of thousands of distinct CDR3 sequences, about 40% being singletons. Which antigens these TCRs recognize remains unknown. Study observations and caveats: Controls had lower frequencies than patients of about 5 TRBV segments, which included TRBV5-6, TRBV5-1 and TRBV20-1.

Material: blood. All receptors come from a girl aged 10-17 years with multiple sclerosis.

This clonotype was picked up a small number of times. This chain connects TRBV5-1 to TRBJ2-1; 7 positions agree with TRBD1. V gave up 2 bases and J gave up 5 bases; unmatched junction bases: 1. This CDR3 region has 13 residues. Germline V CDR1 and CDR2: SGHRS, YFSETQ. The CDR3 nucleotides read TGCGCCAGCAGCTTTCAGGGGGACAATGAGCAGTTCTTC. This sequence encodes CASSFQGDNEQFF.

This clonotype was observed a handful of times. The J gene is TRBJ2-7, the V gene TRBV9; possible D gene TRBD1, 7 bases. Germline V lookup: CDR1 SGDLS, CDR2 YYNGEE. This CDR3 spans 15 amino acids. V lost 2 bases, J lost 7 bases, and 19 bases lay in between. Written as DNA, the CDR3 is TGTGCCAGCAGCGTCACAGGGGTCGGCCGGGGGGAGCAGTACTTC. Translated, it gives CASSVTGVGRGEQYF. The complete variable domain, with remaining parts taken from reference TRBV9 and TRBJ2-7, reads DSGVTQTPKHLITATGQRVTLRCSPRSGDLSVYWYQQSLDQGLQFLIQYYNGEERAKGNILERFSAQQFPDLHSELNLSSLELGDSALYFCASSVTGVGRGEQYFGPGTRLTVT.

The CDR3 spells CASSFRGAEAFF. CDR3 DNA sequence: TGTGCCAGCAGTTTTCGGGGAGCTGAAGCTTTCTTT. The J gene is TRBJ1-1, the V gene TRBV12-3 or TRBV12-4; D unclear. This CDR3 is built from 12 residues. V lost 3 bases and J lost 6, with 8 bases in between.

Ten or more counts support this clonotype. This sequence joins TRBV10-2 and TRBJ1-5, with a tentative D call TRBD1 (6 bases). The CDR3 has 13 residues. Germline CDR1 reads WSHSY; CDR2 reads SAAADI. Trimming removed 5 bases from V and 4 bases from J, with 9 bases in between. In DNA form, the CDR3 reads TGCGCCAGCAGTCAAGGACAGAATCAGCCCCAGCATTTT. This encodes CASSQGQNQPQHF.

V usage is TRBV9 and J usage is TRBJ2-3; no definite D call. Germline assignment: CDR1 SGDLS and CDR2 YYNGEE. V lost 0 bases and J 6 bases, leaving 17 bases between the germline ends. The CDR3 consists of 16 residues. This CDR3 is CASSVGPSQNGDTQYF. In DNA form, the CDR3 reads TGTGCCAGCAGCGTAGGGCCTAGTCAAAACGGGGATACGCAGTATTTT.

In nucleotides, the CDR3 is TGCAGTGCATCGCCGAGCGGGAGGGGAACAGATACGCAGTATTTT. Its translation: CSASPSGRGTDTQYF. The rearrangement links TRBV20-1 to TRBJ2-3; 10 nucleotides match TRBD2. Germline V lookup: CDR1 DFQATT, CDR2 SNEGSKA (reference sequence). The V gene end was trimmed by 6 bases and the J gene end by 3 bases; junction bases not matched to a gene: 9. The length of the CDR3 is 15 residues.

The CDR3 protein is CASSQDPAGGIDTQYF. The CDR3 nucleotides are TGTGCCAGCAGCCAAGACCCAGCGGGGGGAATAGATACGCAGTATTTT. The genes are TRBV3-1 and TRBJ2-3; 9 nucleotides align to TRBD2. This CDR3 is 16 amino acids long. V shed 0 bases, J shed 5 bases, and the junction held 6 bases outside the gene matches. Germline V CDR1 and CDR2: LGHDT, YNNKEL (reference sequence).

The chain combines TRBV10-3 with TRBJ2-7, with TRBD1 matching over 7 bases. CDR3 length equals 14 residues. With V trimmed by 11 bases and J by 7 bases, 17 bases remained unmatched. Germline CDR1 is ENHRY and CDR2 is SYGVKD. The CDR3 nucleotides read TGTGCCGCGTACTACGACAGGGAACGACGGGAGCAGTACTTC. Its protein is CAAYYDRERREQYF.

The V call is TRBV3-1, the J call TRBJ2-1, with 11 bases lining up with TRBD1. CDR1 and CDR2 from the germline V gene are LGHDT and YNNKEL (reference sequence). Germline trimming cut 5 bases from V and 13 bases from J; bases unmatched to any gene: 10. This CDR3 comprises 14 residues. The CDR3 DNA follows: TGTGCCAGCAGCTCCGGACAGGGGGCGACTTTACAGTTCTTC. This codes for CASSSGQGATLQFF.

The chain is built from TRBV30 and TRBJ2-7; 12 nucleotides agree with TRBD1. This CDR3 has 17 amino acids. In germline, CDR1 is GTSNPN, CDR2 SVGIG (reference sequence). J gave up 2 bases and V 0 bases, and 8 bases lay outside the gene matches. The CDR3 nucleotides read TGTGCCTGGAGTGTGATGAGGCGGGACAGGGGGCCCTACGAGCAGTACTTC. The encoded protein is CAWSVMRRDRGPYEQYF.

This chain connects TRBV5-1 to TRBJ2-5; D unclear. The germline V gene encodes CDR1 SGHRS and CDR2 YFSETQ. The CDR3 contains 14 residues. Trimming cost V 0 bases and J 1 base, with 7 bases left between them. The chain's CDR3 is CASSLGHRQETQYF. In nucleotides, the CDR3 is TGCGCCAGCAGCTTGGGACACCGCCAAGAGACCCAGTACTTC.

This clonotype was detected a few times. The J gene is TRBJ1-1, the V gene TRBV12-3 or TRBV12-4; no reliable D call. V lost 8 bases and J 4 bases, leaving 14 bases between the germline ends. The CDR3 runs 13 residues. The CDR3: CASCQMMTTEAFF. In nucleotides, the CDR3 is TGTGCCAGCTGCCAGATGATGACCACTGAAGCTTTCTTT.

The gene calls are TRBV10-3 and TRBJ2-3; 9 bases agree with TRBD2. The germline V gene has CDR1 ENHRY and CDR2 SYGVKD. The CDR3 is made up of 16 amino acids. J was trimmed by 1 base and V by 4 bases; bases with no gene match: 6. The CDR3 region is CAISAGLAGRTDTQYF. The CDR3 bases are TGTGCCATCAGTGCGGGTCTAGCGGGACGCACAGATACGCAGTATTTT.

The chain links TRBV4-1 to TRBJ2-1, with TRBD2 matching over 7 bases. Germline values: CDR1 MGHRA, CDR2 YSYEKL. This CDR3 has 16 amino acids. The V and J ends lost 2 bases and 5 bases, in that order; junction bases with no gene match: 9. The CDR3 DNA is TGCGCCAGCAGCCAAACCGCGGGAGTGGGGGACAATGAGCAGTTCTTC. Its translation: CASSQTAGVGDNEQFF.

The chain's CDR3 is CSASGLASYEQYF. CDR3 bases: TGCAGTGCTAGTGGACTAGCGTCCTACGAGCAGTACTTC. The rearrangement uses TRBV20-1 and TRBJ2-7; 9 nucleotides line up with TRBD2. Germline-derived CDR1 and CDR2 are DFQATT and SNEGSKA (reference sequence). This CDR3 is 13 amino acids long. The ends lost 3 bases at V and 1 base at J; junction bases unmatched: 1.

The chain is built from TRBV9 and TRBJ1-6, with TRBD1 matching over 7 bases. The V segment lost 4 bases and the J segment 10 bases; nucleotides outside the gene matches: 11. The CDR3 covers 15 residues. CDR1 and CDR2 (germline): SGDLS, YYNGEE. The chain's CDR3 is CASSLQGDRRSPLHF. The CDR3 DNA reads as TGTGCCAGCAGCCTCCAGGGGGACAGAAGATCACCCCTCCACTTT.

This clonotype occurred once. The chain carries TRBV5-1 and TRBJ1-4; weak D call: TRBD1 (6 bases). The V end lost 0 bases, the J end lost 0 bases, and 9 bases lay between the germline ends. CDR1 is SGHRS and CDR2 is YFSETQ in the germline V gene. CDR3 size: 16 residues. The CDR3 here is CASSLGTVATNEKLFF. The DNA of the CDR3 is TGCGCCAGCAGCTTGGGGACAGTTGCAACTAATGAAAAACTGTTTTTT.

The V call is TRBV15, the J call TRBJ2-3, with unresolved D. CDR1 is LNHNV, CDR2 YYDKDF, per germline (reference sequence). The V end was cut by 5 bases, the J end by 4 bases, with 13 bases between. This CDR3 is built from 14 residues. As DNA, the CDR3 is TGTGCCACCAGCGGGCACGGGCAGGCAGATACGCAGTATTTT. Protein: CATSGHGQADTQYF. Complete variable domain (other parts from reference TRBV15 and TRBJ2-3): DAMVIQNPRYQVTQFGKPVTLSCSQTLNHNVMYWYQQKSSQAPKLLFHYYDKDFNNEADTPDNFQSRRPNTSFCFLDIRSPGLGDTAMYLCATSGHGQADTQYFGPGTRLTVL.

The CDR3 DNA is TGCAGTGCTAGTTTGGGGAGTGGGTATGGCTACACCTTC. Translating gives CSASLGSGYGYTF. This chain links TRBV20-1 with TRBJ1-2; D is uncertain. The germline gives CDR1 DFQATT, CDR2 SNEGSKA (reference sequence). This CDR3 has 13 amino acids. Trimming removed 3 bases from V and 5 bases from J, with 13 bases in between.

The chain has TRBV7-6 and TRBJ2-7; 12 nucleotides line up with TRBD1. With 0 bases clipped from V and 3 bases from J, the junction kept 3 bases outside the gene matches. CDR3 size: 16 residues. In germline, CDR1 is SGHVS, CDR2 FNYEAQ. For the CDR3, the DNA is TGTGCCAGCAGCTTAGCGGGACAGGGGGCACTCTACGAGCAGTACTTC. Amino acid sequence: CASSLAGQGALYEQYF. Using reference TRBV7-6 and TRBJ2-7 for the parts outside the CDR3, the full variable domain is GAGVSQSPRYKVTKRGQDVALRCDPISGHVSLYWYRQALGQGPEFLTYFNYEAQQDKSGLPNDRFSAERPEGSISTLTIQRTEQRDSAMYRCASSLAGQGALYEQYFGPGTRLTVT.